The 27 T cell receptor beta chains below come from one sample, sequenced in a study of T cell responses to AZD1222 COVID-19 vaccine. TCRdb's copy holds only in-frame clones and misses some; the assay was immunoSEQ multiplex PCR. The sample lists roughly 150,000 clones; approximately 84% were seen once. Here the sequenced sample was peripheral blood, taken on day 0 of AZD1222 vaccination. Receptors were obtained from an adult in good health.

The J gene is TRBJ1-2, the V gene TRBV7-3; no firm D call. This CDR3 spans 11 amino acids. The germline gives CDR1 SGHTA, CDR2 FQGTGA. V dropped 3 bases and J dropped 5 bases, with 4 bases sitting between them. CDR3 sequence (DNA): TGTGCCAGCAGCTTCTCGTATGGCTACACCTTC. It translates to CASSFSYGYTF.

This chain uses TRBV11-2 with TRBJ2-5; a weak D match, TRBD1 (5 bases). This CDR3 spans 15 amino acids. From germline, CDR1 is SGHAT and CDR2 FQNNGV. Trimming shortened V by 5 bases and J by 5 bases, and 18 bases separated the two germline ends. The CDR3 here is CASSPSVGPRETQYF. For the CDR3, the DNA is TGTGCCAGCAGCCCCTCGGTGGGGCCAAGGGAGACCCAGTACTTC.

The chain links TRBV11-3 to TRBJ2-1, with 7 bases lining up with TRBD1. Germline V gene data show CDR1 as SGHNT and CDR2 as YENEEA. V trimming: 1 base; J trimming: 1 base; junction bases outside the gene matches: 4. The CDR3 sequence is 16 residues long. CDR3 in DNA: TGTGCCAGCAGCTTAGCCGGGACAGAGTCCTACAATGAGCAGTTCTTC. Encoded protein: CASSLAGTESYNEQFF.

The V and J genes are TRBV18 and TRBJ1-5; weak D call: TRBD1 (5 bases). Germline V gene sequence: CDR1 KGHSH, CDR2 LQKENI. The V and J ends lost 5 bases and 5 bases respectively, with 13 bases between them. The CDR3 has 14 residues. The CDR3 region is CASSGTSEDQPQHF. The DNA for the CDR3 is TGTGCCAGCTCAGGGACTTCTGAGGATCAGCCCCAGCATTTT.

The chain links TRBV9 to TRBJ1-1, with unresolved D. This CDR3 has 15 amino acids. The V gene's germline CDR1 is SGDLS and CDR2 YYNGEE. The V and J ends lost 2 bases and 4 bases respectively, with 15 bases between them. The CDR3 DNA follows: TGTGCCAGCAGCGTCCGCGGAGGTGTGAGCACTGAAGCTTTCTTT. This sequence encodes CASSVRGGVSTEAFF.

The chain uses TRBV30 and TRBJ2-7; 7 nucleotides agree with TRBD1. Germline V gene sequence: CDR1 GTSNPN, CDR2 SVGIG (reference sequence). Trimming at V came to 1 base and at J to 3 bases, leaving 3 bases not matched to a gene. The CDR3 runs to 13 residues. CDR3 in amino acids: CAWSATGIYEQYF. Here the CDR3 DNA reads TGTGCCTGGAGTGCGACAGGGATCTACGAGCAGTACTTC. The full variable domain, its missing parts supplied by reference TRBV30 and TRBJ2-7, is SQTIHQWPATLVQPVGSPLSLECTVEGTSNPNLYWYRQAAGRGLQLLFYSVGIGQISSEVPQNLSASRPQDRQFILSSKKLLLSDSGFYLCAWSATGIYEQYFGPGTRLTVT.

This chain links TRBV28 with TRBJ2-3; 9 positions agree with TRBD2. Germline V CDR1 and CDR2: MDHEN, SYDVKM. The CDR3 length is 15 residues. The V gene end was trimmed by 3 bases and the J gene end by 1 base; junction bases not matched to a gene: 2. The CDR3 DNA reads TGTGCCAGCAGTTTTCGGACTAGCGGCACAGATACGCAGTATTTT. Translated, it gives CASSFRTSGTDTQYF.

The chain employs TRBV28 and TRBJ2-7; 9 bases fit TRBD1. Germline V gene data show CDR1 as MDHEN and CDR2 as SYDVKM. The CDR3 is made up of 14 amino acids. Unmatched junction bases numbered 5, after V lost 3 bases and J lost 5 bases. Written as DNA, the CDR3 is TGTGCCAGCAGTTTGGGACAGGGCGGCCACGAGCAGTACTTC. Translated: CASSLGQGGHEQYF.

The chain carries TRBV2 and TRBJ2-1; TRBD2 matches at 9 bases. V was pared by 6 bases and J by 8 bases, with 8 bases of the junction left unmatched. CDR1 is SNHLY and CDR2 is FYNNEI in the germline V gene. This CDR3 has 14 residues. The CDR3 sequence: CASRTGLAGDEQFF. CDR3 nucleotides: TGTGCCAGCAGGACGGGACTAGCTGGCGATGAGCAGTTCTTC.

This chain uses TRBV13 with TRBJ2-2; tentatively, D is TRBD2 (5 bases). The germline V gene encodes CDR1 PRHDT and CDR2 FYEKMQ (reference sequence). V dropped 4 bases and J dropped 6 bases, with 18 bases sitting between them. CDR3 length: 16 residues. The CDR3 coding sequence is TGTGCCAGCAGCTCCGTTCTAGCAGGTTTCGCCGGGGAGCTGTTTTTT. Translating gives CASSSVLAGFAGELFF.

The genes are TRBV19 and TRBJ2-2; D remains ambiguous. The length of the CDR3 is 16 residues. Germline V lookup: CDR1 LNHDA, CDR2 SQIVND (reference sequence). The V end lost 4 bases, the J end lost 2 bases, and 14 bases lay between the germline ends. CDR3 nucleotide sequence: TGTGCCAGTAGTAAAGATTATGGGTTTAACACCGGGGAGCTGTTTTTT. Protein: CASSKDYGFNTGELFF.

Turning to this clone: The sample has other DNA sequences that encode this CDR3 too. The CDR3 DNA follows: TGTGCCAGCAGTTTCTTGAATCAGCCCCAGCATTTT. This codes for CASSFLNQPQHF. The chain joins TRBV28 to TRBJ1-5; no definite D call. CDR3 length: 12 amino acids. V lost 3 bases to trimming and J lost 4 bases, with 4 bases between them. Germline CDR1 and CDR2: MDHEN and SYDVKM.

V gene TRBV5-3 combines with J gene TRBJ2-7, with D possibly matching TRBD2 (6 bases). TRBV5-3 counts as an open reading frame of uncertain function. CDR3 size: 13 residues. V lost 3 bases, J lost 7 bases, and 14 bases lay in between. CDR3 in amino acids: CARSSHLGGEQYF. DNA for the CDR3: TGTGCCAGAAGCTCCCACCTTGGGGGGGAGCAGTACTTC.

CDR3 protein: CASSMGTGGLNTEAFF. In DNA, the CDR3 is TGTGCCAGTAGTATGGGTACAGGGGGTCTCAACACTGAAGCTTTCTTT. The rearrangement joins TRBV19 to TRBJ1-1; 8 nucleotides match TRBD1. The CDR3 runs 16 residues. Germline lookup yields CDR1 LNHDA and CDR2 SQIVND (reference sequence). The junction had 8 bases not matched to a gene; V was cut back by 3 bases and J by 2 bases.

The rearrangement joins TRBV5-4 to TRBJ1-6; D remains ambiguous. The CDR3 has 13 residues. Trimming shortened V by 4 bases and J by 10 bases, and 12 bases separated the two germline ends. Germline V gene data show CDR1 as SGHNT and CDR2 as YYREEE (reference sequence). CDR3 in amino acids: CASSPPEGSPLHF. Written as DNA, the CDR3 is TGTGCCAGCAGCCCCCCCGAAGGATCACCCCTCCACTTT. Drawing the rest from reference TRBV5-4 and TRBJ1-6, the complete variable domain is ETGVTQSPTHLIKTRGQQVTLRCSSQSGHNTVSWYQQALGQGPQFIFQYYREEENGRGNFPPRFSGLQFPNYSSELNVNALELDDSALYLCASSPPEGSPLHFGNGTRLTVT.

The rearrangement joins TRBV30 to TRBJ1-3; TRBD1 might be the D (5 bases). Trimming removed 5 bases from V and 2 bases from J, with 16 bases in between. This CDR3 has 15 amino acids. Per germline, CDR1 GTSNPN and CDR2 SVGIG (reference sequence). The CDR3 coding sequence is TGTGCCTGGTCCTCGTGGGGGGGAACTGGAAACACCATATATTTT. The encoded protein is CAWSSWGGTGNTIYF.

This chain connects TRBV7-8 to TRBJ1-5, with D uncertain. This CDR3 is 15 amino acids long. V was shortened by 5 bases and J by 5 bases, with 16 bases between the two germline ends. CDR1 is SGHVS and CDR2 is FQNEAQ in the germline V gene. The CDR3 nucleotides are TGTGCCAGCAGCCCCCAGGACCCTCACTATCAGCCCCAGCATTTT. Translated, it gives CASSPQDPHYQPQHF.

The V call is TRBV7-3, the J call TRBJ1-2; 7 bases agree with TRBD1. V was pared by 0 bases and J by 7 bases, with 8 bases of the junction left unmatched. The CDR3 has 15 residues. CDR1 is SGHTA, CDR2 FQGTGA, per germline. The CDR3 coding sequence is TGTGCCAGCAGCTTAACCCAGACAGGGCAGGGTGGCTACACCTTC. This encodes CASSLTQTGQGGYTF.

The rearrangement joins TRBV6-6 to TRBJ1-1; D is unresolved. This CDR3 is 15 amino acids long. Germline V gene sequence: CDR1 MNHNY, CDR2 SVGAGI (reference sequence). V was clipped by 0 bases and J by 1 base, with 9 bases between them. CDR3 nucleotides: TGTGCCAGCAGTTACTCCGCCAGCTCGAACACTGAAGCTTTCTTT. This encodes CASSYSASSNTEAFF.

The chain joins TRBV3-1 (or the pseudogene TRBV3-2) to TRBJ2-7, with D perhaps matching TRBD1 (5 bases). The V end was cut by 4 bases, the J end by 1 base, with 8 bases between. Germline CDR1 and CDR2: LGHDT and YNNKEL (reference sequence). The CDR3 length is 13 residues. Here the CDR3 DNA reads TGTGCCAGCAGCCTCAGGGTTTCCTACGAGCAGTACTTC. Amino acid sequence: CASSLRVSYEQYF.

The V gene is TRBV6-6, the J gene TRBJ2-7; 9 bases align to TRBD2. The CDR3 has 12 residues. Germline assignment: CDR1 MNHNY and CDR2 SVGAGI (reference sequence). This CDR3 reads CVVAGGNYEQYF. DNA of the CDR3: TGTGTGGTTGCGGGGGGGAACTACGAGCAGTACTTC.

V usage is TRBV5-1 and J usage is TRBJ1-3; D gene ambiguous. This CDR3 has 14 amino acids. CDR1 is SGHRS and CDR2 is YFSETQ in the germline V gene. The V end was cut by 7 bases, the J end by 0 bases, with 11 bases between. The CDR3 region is CASRRDYSGNTIYF. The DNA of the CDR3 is TGCGCCAGCCGCCGAGACTACTCTGGAAACACCATATATTTT.

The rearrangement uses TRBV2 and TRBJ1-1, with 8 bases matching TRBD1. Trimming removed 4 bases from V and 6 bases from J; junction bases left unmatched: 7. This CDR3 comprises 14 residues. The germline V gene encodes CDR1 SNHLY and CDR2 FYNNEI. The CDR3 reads CASSVTGGAAEAFF. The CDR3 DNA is TGTGCCAGCAGTGTCACAGGGGGGGCGGCTGAAGCTTTCTTT.

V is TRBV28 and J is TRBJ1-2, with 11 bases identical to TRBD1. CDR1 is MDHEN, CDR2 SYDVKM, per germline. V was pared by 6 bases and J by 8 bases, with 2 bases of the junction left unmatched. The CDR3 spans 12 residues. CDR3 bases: TGTGCCAGCAGGGGGACAGGGGGAGGCTACACCTTC. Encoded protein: CASRGTGGGYTF.

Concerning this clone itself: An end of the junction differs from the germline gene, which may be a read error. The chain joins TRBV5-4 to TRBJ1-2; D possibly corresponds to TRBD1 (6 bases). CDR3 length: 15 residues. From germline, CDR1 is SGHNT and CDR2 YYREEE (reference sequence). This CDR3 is CASRLGGGRGRGYTF. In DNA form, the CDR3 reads TGTGCCAGCAGGTTGGGGGGCGGGAGGGGAAGAGGCTACACCTTC.

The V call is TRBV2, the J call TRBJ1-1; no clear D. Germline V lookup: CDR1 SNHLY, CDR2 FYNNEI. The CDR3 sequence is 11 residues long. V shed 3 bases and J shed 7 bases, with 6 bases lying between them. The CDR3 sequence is CASSEVLEAFF. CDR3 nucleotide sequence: TGTGCCAGCAGTGAGGTCCTTGAAGCTTTCTTT.

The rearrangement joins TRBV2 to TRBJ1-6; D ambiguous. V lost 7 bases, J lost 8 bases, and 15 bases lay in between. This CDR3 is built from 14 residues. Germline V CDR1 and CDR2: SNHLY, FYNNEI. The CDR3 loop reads CASTRRDTDSPLHF. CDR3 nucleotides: TGTGCCAGCACCAGACGGGATACCGATTCACCCCTCCACTTT.